The count of the clone carrying this T cell receptor (beta chain) is one. The source of the sample is a study of blood T cells in healthy people across ages. It was with a sample-barcoded 5' primer and a J-beta primer mix that a second PCR of about 7 to 12 cycles was run. TCRdb ran MiXCR on the 5' RACE reads and lists one entry per CDR3 protein. The sample holds approximately 850,000 distinct CDR3 sequences, about 62% seen once. Losses at the gene ends were 6 bases for V and 0 bases for J; bases not matched to a gene: 5. The CDR3 runs 15 residues. This receptor was obtained from a man younger than 45 in good health. Material for sequencing was blood. The V and J genes are TRBV12-3 or TRBV12-4 and TRBJ2-7; TRBD2 agrees at 10 bases. The chain's CDR3 is CASSVVAGGSYEQYF. DNA for the CDR3: TGTGCCAGCAGCGTCGTAGCGGGGGGCTCCTACGAGCAGTACTTC.